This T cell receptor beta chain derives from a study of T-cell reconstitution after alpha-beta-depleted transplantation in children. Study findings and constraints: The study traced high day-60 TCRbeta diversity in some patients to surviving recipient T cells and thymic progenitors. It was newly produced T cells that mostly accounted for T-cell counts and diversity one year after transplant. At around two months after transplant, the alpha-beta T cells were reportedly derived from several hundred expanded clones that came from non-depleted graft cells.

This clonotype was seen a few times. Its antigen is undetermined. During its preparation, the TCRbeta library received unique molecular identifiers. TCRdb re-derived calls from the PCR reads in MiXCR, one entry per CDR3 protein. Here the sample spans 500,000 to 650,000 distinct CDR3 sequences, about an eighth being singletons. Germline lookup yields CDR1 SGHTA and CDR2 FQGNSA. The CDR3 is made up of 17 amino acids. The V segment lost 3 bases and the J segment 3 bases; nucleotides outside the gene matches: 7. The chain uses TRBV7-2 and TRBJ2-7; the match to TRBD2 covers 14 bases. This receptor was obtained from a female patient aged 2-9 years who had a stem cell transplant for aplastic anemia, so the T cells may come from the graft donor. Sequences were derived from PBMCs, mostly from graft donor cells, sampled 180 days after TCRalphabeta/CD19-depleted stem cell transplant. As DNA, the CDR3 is TGTGCCAGCAGCTTCTCAGCGGGACTAGCGGGAGTCTACGAGCAGTACGTC. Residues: CASSFSAGLAGVYEQYV.